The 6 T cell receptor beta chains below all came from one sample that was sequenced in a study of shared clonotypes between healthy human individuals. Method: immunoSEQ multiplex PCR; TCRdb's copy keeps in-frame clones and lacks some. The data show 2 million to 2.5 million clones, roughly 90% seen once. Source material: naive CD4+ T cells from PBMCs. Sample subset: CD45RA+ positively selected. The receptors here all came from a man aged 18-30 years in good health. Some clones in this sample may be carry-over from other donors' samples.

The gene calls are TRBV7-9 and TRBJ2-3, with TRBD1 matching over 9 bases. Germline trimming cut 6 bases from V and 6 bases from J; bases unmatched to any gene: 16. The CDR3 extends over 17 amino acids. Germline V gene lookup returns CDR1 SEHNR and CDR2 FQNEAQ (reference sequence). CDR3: CASRRSARDREDDTQYF. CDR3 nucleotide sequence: TGTGCCAGCAGGCGAAGCGCCCGGGACAGGGAAGATGATACGCAGTATTTT. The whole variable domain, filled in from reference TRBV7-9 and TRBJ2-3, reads DTGVSQNPRHKITKRGQNVTFRCDPISEHNRLYWYRQTLGQGPEFLTYFQNEAQLEKSRLLSDRFSAERPKGSFSTLEIQRTEQGDSAMYLCASRRSARDREDDTQYFGPGTRLTVL.

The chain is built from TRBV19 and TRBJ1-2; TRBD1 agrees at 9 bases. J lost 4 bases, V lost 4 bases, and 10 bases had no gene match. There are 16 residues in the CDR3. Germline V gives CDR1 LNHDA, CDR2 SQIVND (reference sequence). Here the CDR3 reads CASSTQGAGALYGYTF. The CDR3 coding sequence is TGTGCCAGTAGTACACAGGGGGCCGGGGCCCTCTATGGCTACACCTTC.

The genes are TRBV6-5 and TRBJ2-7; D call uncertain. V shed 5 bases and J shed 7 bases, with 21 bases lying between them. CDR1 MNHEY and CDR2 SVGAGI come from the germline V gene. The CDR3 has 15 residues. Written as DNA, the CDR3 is TGTGCCAGCAGTCCCGGGTCGATCCAACCGGGTGAGCAGTACTTC. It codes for CASSPGSIQPGEQYF.

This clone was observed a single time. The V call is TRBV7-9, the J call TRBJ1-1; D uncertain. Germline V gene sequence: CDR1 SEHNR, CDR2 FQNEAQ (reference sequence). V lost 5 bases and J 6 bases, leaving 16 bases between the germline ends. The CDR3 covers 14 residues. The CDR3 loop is CASSLPAPVAEAFF. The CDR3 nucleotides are TGTGCCAGCAGCCTTCCAGCCCCCGTCGCTGAAGCTTTCTTT.

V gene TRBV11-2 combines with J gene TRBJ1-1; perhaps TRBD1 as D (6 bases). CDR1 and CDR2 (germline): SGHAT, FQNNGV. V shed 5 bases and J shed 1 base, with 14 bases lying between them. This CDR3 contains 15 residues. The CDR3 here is CASSPIRGRNTEAFF. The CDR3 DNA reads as TGTGCCAGCAGCCCAATCAGGGGTCGGAACACTGAAGCTTTCTTT.

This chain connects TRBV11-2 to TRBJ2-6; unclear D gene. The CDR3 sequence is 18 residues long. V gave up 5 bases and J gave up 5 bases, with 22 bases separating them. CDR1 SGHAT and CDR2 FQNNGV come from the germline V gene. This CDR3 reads CASSLSSKQQSRANVLTF. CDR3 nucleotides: TGTGCCAGCAGCCTAAGCTCCAAGCAACAAAGTCGGGCCAACGTCCTGACTTTC.